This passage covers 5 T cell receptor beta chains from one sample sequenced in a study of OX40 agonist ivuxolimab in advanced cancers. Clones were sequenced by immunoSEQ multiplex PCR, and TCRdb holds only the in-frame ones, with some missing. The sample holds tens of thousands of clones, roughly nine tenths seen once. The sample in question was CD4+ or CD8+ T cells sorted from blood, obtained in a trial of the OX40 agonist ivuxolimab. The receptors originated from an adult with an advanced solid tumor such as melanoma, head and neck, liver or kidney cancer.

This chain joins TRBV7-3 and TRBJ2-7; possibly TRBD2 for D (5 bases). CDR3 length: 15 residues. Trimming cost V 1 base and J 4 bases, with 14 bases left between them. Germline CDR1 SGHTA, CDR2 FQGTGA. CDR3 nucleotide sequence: TGTGCCAGCAGCTTAATGGCCGGGGATCGGTACGAGCAGTACTTC. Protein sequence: CASSLMAGDRYEQYF.

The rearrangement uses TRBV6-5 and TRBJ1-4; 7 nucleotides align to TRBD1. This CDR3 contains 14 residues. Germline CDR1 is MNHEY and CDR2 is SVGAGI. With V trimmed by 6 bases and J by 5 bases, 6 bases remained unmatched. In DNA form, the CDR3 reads TGTGCCAGCAGCAGGGGGGGAAGCAATGAAAAACTGTTTTTT. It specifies CASSRGGSNEKLFF.

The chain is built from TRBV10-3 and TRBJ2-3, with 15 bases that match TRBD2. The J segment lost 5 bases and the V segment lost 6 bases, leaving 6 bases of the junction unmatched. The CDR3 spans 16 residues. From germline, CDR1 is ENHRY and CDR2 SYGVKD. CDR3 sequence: CAISGLAGGLGDTQYF. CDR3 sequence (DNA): TGTGCCATCAGCGGACTAGCGGGAGGGCTGGGAGATACGCAGTATTTT.

The CDR3 loop is CASSGEGGPIGGYTF. CDR3 in DNA: TGTGCCAGCAGTGGTGAAGGCGGCCCCATTGGGGGCTACACCTTC. This chain uses TRBV6-1 with TRBJ1-2; D call uncertain. Trimming removed 4 bases from V and 8 bases from J, with 20 bases in between. The CDR3 length is 15 residues. CDR1 is MNHNS and CDR2 is SASEGT in the germline V gene.

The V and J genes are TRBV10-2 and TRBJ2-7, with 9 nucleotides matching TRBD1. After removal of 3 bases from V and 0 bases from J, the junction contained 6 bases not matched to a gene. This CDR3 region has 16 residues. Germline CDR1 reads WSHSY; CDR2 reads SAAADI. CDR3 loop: CASSDTGGYSSYEQYF. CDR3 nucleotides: TGCGCCAGCAGTGACACAGGGGGCTACTCCTCCTACGAGCAGTACTTC.